Listed below are T cell receptor beta chains from one sample, sequenced in a study of vaccination and CD4 T cells after COVID-19. Antigens of these TCRs are unknown. Using its own MiXCR run on the PCR reads, TCRdb lists one record per CDR3 protein. The sample carries about 7,400 distinct CDR3 sequences, 50% to 70% recorded once. The sample comprised CD4+ T cells from blood, cultured in vitro. These receptors were collected from a human donor who had recovered from COVID-19. CDR3s leave out the opening cysteine and the closing phenylalanine or tryptophan.

v_gene	j_gene	CDR3aa
TRBV7-2	TRBJ1-2	ASSLESGPSGYT
TRBV20-1	TRBJ2-5	SARDHEVYQETQY
TRBV7-2	TRBJ1-2	ASSLALGAHYGYT
TRBV5-1	TRBJ2-3	ASSRAEGSGGDTQY
TRBV6-2/TRBV6-3	TRBJ1-2	ASSDRDGFNGYT
TRBV9	TRBJ1-2	ASSVSGQGHGYT
TRBV6-1	TRBJ2-7	ASSHRGTVYEQY
TRBV7-9	TRBJ1-2	ASSSLQGADYGYT
TRBV7-2	TRBJ2-4	ASSSGNIQY
TRBV20-1	TRBJ2-3	SARDGGLDTQY
TRBV7-9	TRBJ2-1	ASSRGTSGGKYNEQF
TRBV6-1	TRBJ2-2	ASIPLAGGSGELF
TRBV18	TRBJ2-7	ASSPSTIEQY
TRBV12-3/TRBV12-4	TRBJ1-1	ASSLARVTARSTEAF
TRBV15	TRBJ1-6	ATSRDRGQGNSPLH
TRBV27	TRBJ1-1	ASTKRQGVNEAF
TRBV20-1	TRBJ1-5	SAPYQPQH
TRBV5-4	TRBJ2-7	ASSHDRGRVYEQY
TRBV12-3/TRBV12-4	TRBJ2-5	ASRLGPETQY
TRBV5-1	TRBJ1-1	ASSLAGRFEAF
TRBV19	TRBJ1-2	ASIRDMEGSDGYT
TRBV15	TRBJ1-4	ATRTGREKLF
TRBV7-3	TRBJ1-1	ASGRLLNTEAF
TRBV20-1	TRBJ1-1	SASPSDSLNTEAF
TRBV12-5	TRBJ1-2	ASGYRDRGDYGYT
TRBV9	TRBJ2-5	ASSRRTSGAGETQY
TRBV29-1	TRBJ2-7	SVGPGEGGSEQY
TRBV12-3/TRBV12-4	TRBJ1-5	ASSPAGQSNQPQH
TRBV20-1	TRBJ2-2	SADDRPTGELF
TRBV10-3	TRBJ1-2	AIRADLNYGYT
TRBV7-3	TRBJ1-6	ASSLTGDGNSPLH
TRBV20-1	TRBJ2-3	SARSGAPSLVSSTDTQY
TRBV18	TRBJ2-5	ASSPVGETQY
TRBV7-9	TRBJ1-2	ASSLALAEHYGHT
TRBV19	TRBJ2-2	ASSAHPSGGNTGELF
TRBV20-1	TRBJ2-5	SAREPGQGGETQY
TRBV7-2	TRBJ1-1	ASSLGLGSDEAF
TRBV19	TRBJ2-5	ASGTSGDVQETQY
TRBV11-2	TRBJ2-4	ASSPRGTGNIQY
TRBV7-6	TRBJ1-5	ASSFGRNQPQH
TRBV2	TRBJ2-3	ASSEGHTADTQY
TRBV27	TRBJ1-1	ASIRRGKNTEAF
TRBV18	TRBJ1-2	ASTAGTNYGYT
TRBV19	TRBJ2-5	ASGRSYQETQY
TRBV10-3	TRBJ2-2	AISGEAGANTGELF